This T cell receptor (beta chain) is drawn from a study of cytomegalovirus exposure and HLA in healthy donors. Primers for the PCR totalled 60 Vbeta and 13 Jbeta. TCRdb keeps only in-frame clones here, not all; method: immunoSEQ multiplex PCR. In the table there are roughly 190,000 clones, around 82% of which are singletons. This clone was picked up one time. Its antigen is as yet unknown. The CDR3 runs 13 residues. V shed 5 bases and J 4 bases; nucleotides not matched to a gene: 4. From germline, CDR1 is SGHAT and CDR2 FQNNGV. Study-wide results and caveats: Differences between HLA loci emerged in a later analysis of TCR association rates, with DRB1 most and HLA-C fewest.

This clonotype was sampled from a woman aged 25 to 39 in good health and CMV-seropositive. The chain employs TRBV11-2 and TRBJ1-2; 7 bases line up with TRBD1. The sequencing input was PBMCs. For the CDR3, the DNA is TGTGCCAGCAGCCCAGGGACAGTCTATGGCTACACCTTC. Translating gives CASSPGTVYGYTF. Complete variable domain (other parts from reference TRBV11-2 and TRBJ1-2): EAGVAQSPRYKIIEKRQSVAFWCNPISGHATLYWYQQILGQGPKLLIQFQNNGVVDDSQLPKDRFSAERLKGVDSTLKIQPAKLEDSAVYLCASSPGTVYGYTFGSGTRLTVV.